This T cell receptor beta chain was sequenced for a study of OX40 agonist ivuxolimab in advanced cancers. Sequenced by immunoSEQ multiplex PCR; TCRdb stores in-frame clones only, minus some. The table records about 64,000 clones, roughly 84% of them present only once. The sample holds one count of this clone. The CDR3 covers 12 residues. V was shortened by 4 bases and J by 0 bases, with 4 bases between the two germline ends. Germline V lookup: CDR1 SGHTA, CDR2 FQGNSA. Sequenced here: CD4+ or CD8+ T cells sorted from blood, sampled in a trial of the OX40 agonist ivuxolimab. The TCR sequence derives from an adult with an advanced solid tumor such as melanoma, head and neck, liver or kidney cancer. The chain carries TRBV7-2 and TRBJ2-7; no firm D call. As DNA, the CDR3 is TGTGCCAGCAGCTCAATCTCCTACGAGCAGTACTTC. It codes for CASSSISYEQYF. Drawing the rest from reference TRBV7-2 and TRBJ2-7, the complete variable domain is GAGVSQSPSNKVTEKGKDVELRCDPISGHTALYWYRQSLGQGLEFLIYFQGNSAPDKSGLPSDRFSAERTGGSVSTLTIQRTQQEDSAVYLCASSSISYEQYFGPGTRLTVT.